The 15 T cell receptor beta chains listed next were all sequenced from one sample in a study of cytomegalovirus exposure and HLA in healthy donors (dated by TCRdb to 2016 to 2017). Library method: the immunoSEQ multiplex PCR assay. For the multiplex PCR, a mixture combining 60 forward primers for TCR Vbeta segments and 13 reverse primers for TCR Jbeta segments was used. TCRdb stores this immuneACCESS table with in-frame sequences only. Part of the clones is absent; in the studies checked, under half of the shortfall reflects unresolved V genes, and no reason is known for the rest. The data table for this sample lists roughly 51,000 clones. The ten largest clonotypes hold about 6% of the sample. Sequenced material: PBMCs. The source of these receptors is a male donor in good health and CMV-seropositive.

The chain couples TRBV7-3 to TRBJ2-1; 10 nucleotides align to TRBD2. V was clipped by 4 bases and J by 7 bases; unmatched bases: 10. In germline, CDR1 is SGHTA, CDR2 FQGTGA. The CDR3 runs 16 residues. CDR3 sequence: CASSSLLAGVGNEQFF. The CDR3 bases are TGTGCCAGCAGCTCCCTCCTAGCGGGGGTAGGTAATGAGCAGTTCTTC.

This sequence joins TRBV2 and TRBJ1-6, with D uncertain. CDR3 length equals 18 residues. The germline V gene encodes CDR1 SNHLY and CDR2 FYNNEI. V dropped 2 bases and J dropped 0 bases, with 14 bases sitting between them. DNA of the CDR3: TGTGCCAGCAGTGAACCGGCCCTGGAGAGCTCCTATAATTCACCCCTCCACTTT. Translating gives CASSEPALESSYNSPLHF. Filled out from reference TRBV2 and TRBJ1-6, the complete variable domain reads EPEVTQTPSHQVTQMGQEVILRCVPISNHLYFYWYRQILGQKVEFLVSFYNNEISEKSEIFDDQFSVERPDGSNFTLKIRSTKLEDSAMYFCASSEPALESSYNSPLHFGNGTRLTVT.

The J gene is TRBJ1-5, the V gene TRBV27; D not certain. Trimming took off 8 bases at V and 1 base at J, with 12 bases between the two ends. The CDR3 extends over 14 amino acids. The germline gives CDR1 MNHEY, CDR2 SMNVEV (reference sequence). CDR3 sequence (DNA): TGTGCCAGCTCCCCCGCCGGGAGCAATCAGCCCCAGCATTTT. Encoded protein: CASSPAGSNQPQHF.

The CDR3: CASSLTGNPAYEQYF. CDR3 bases: TGTGCCAGCAGCCTCACAGGGAATCCAGCCTACGAGCAGTACTTC. This rearrangement joins TRBV7-3 to TRBJ2-7; a possible D gene is TRBD1 (6 bases). Germline CDR1 SGHTA, CDR2 FQGTGA. The germline V and J ends were trimmed by 5 bases and 2 bases, with 16 bases remaining between them. The CDR3 is 15 amino acids.

The CDR3 loop is CASSLSSTDTQYF. The CDR3 nucleotides read TGTGCCAGCTCCTTGAGCAGCACAGATACGCAGTATTTT. The gene calls are TRBV6-5 and TRBJ2-3; D not certain. Trimming cost V 8 bases and J 0 bases, with 9 bases left between them. Germline loops: CDR1 MNHEY, CDR2 SVGAGI. The CDR3 runs 13 residues.

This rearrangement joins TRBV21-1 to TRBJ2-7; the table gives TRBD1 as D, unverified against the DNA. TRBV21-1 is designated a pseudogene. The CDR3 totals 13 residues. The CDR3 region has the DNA TGTGCCAGCAGCAGGGACAGGGATTGCGAGCAGTACTTC. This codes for CASSRDRDCEQYF.

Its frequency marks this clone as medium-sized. CDR3: CASSMGSANTGELFF. CDR3 nucleotides: TGTGCCAGTAGTATGGGGAGCGCGAACACCGGGGAGCTGTTTTTT. The chain combines TRBV19 with TRBJ2-2; TRBD2 might be the D (5 bases). This CDR3 is 15 amino acids long. V lost 3 bases and J 0 bases, leaving 8 bases between the germline ends. Germline CDR1 and CDR2: LNHDA and SQIVND (reference sequence). The variable domain in full, with the rest retrieved from reference TRBV19 and TRBJ2-2, is DGGITQSPKYLFRKEGQNVTLSCEQNLNHDAMYWYRQDPGQGLRLIYYSQIVNDFQKGDIAEGYSVSREKKESFPLTVTSAQKNPTAFYLCASSMGSANTGELFFGEGSRLTVL.

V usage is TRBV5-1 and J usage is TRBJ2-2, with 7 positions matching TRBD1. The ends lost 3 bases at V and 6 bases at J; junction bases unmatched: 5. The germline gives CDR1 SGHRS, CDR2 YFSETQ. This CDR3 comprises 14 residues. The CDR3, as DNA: TGCGCCAGCAGCTATTCTCAGGGGGCCGGGGAGCTGTTTTTT. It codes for CASSYSQGAGELFF.

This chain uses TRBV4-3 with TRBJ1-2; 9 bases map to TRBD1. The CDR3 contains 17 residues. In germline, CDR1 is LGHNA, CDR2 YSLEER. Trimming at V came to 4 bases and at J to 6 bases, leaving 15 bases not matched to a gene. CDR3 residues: CASSRTTGGANGDGYTF. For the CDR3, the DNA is TGCGCCAGCAGCCGGACTACAGGGGGCGCTAATGGTGATGGCTACACCTTC.

This CDR3 reads CASSLFRSRGLAFREKLFF. The CDR3 DNA is TGTGCCAGCAGCTTATTTCGTAGCAGAGGGCTGGCCTTCAGAGAAAAACTGTTTTTT. The J gene is TRBJ1-4, the V gene TRBV7-2, with D unresolved. Germline lookup yields CDR1 SGHTA and CDR2 FQGNSA. V dropped 2 bases and J dropped 8 bases, with 27 bases sitting between them. The CDR3 contains 19 residues.

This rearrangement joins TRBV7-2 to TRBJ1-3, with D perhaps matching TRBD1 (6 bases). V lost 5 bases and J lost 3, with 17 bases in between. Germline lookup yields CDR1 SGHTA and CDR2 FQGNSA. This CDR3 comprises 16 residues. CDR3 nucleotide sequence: TGTGCCAGCAGCCAAGGCCCACCAGGGGTTGGAAACACCATATATTTT. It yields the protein CASSQGPPGVGNTIYF.

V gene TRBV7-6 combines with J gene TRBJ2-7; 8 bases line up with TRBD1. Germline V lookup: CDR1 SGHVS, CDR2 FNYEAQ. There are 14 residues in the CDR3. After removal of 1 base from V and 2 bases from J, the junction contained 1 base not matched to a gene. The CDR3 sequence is CASSLETGAYEQYF. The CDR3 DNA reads TGTGCCAGCAGCTTAGAGACAGGGGCCTACGAGCAGTACTTC.

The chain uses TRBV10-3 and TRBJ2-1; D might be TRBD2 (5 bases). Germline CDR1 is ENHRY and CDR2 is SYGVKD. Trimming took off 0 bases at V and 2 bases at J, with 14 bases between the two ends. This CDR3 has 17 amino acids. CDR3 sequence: CAISESMFTGTYNEQFF. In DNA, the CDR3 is TGTGCCATCAGTGAGTCGATGTTTACGGGGACCTACAATGAGCAGTTCTTC.

CDR3 coding DNA: TGTGCCAGCTCACCGCAGGGGGCGCCTACAGATACGCAGTATTTT. Its protein is CASSPQGAPTDTQYF. J is TRBJ2-3 and V is TRBV18; TRBD1 matches at 8 bases. The germline CDR1 and CDR2 sequences are KGHSH and LQKENI. This CDR3 region has 15 residues. V was pared by 3 bases and J by 3 bases, with 5 bases of the junction left unmatched.

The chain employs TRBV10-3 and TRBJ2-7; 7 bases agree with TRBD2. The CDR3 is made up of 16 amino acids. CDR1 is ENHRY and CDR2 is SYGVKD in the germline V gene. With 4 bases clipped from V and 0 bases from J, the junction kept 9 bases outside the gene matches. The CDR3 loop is CAISGQASGNSYEQYF. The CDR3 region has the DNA TGTGCCATCAGTGGCCAGGCTAGCGGTAACTCCTACGAGCAGTACTTC.